This T cell receptor beta chain was obtained from a study of OX40 agonist ivuxolimab in advanced cancers. Study details: Patient treatment consisted of intravenous ivuxolimab administration every 2 weeks at 0.01 to 10 mg/kg. Dose-escalation subjects each had hepatocellular carcinoma, melanoma, renal cell or head and neck cancer. Eligibility rules accepted prior anti-PD-1, anti-PD-L1 or anti-CTLA-4 therapy, and 35% to 40% had some.

Between the trimmed V and J ends, which lost 1 base and 0 bases, there was a span of 13 bases. CDR3 length equals 17 residues. Germline loops: CDR1 LNHNV, CDR2 YYDKDF (reference sequence). Produced via immunoSEQ multiplex PCR; TCRdb's table is partial and in-frame only. The sample shows about 130,000 clones, about 93% of them seen only once. Blood specimens came from baseline, cycle 4 day 1, and cycle 7 day 1. The clonotype was recovered from an adult with an advanced solid tumor such as melanoma, head and neck, liver or kidney cancer. The input for sequencing was CD4+ or CD8+ T cells sorted from blood, taken in a trial of the OX40 agonist ivuxolimab. V and J are TRBV15 and TRBJ1-5; D is unresolved. The DNA of the CDR3 is TGTGCCACCAGCAGAGCCCTTGGGGTGTATAGCAATCAGCCCCAGCATTTT. This codes for CATSRALGVYSNQPQHF.